A single sample gave rise to the 26 T cell receptor beta chains below, sequenced in a study of T cells in Graves' hyperthyroidism and ophthalmopathy. There were TCR beta CDR3 regions amplified from RNA transcripts. TCR CDR3 regions were first amplified by RT-PCR with HTBI primers. From the multiplex PCR reads, TCRdb called clonotypes with MiXCR, one entry per CDR3 protein. The sample holds 700,000 or so distinct CDR3 sequences, roughly 17% seen once. The material sequenced was blood. The receptors shown here come from a man in his late teens or twenties with Graves' hyperthyroidism.

This clonotype was observed at least ten times. This chain joins TRBV3-1 and TRBJ2-1; the D call may be TRBD1 or TRBD2 (6 bases each). CDR3 length equals 17 residues. Germline V gene lookup returns CDR1 LGHDT and CDR2 YNNKEL (reference sequence). V lost 0 bases to trimming and J lost 4 bases, with 16 bases between them. CDR3 nucleotides: TGTGCCAGCAGCCAAGATCTCGGGGGCGGAGAGTACAATGAGCAGTTCTTC. Translated: CASSQDLGGGEYNEQFF.

This clonotype was counted between two and nine times. The chain is built from TRBV29-1 and TRBJ2-1, with D perhaps TRBD2 (5 bases). This CDR3 region has 14 residues. Germline V gives CDR1 SQVTM, CDR2 ANQGSEA. Trimming cost V 3 bases and J 4 bases, with 13 bases left between them. CDR3 coding DNA: TGCAGCGTTGATCGACTCCCGGGATACAATGAGCAGTTCTTC. This gives the protein CSVDRLPGYNEQFF.

The chain is built from TRBV30 and TRBJ2-1; possible D gene TRBD2, 5 bases. V lost 6 bases to trimming and J lost 3 bases, with 15 bases between them. Germline values: CDR1 GTSNPN, CDR2 SVGIG (reference sequence). The length of the CDR3 is 14 residues. The CDR3 coding sequence is TGTGCCTGCGCGGAGGAGGCGGACTACAATGAGCAGTTCTTC. Translation gives CACAEEADYNEQFF.

This clonotype was recorded at least ten times. The chain joins TRBV7-2 to TRBJ2-7; D remains unclear. The V gene's germline CDR1 is SGHTA and CDR2 FQGNSA. The CDR3 consists of 14 residues. Trimming pared 5 bases from V and 0 bases from J, leaving 11 bases between. Here the CDR3 DNA reads TGTGCCAGCAGCCCTCAGACACTCTCCTACGAGCAGTACTTC. It is translated as CASSPQTLSYEQYF.

As concerns this clonotype: Sequence at one end of the junction differs from germline and may be a read error. The gene calls are TRBV18 and TRBJ1-1; 11 nucleotides match TRBD1. Germline CDR1 reads KGHSH; CDR2 reads LQKENI. The CDR3 is 16 amino acids. The CDR3 DNA reads as TGTGTCAGCTCACCAAAGGGGAGCGGACAGGGGGCCATGGCTTTCTTT. The encoded protein is CVSSPKGSGQGAMAFF.

The V gene is TRBV5-6, the J gene TRBJ2-1; TRBD2 matches at 13 bases. The trim removed 6 bases at V and 10 bases at J, leaving 13 bases unmatched. The CDR3 loop spans 16 amino acids. Germline CDR1 SGHDT, CDR2 YYEEEE. The CDR3 bases are TGTGCCAGCACCAAGGACAGGGGACTAGCGGGGACCGAGCAGTTCTTC. Protein product: CASTKDRGLAGTEQFF. Full variable domain (missing parts from reference TRBV5-6 and TRBJ2-1): DAGVTQSPTHLIKTRGQQVTLRCSPKSGHDTVSWYQQALGQGPQFIFQYYEEEERQRGNFPDRFSGHQFPNYSSELNVNALLLGDSALYLCASTKDRGLAGTEQFFGPGTRLTVL.

This clonotype showed up just a few times. The chain uses TRBV30 and TRBJ2-5; 7 nucleotides line up with TRBD1. V trimming: 4 bases; J trimming: 5 bases; junction bases outside the gene matches: 7. CDR3 size: 13 residues. CDR1 is GTSNPN, CDR2 SVGIG, per germline (reference sequence). The CDR3 is CAWNWIRGETQYF. CDR3 DNA sequence: TGTGCCTGGAACTGGATCAGGGGGGAGACCCAGTACTTC.

This clonotype was detected many times. The rearrangement uses TRBV28 and TRBJ1-1; 7 nucleotides line up with TRBD1. The germline V gene encodes CDR1 MDHEN and CDR2 SYDVKM. V trimming: 8 bases; J trimming: 3 bases; junction bases outside the gene matches: 3. The CDR3 runs to 12 residues. The CDR3 loop reads CASADRDTEAFF. The CDR3, as DNA: TGTGCCAGCGCTGACAGGGACACTGAAGCTTTCTTT.

The chain employs TRBV28 and TRBJ2-7; no firm D call. Germline V gives CDR1 MDHEN, CDR2 SYDVKM. V was clipped by 8 bases and J by 3 bases, with 11 bases between them. The CDR3 has 12 residues. CDR3 sequence (DNA): TGTGCCAGCTGCAAGGGCCTCTACGAGCAGTACTTC. This gives the protein CASCKGLYEQYF.

With regard to this clonotype: One junction end disagrees with the germline gene, perhaps due to a read error. The rearrangement uses TRBV11-3 and TRBJ2-3; either TRBD1 or TRBD2 may supply D (6 bases each). Germline CDR1 and CDR2: SGHNT and YENEEA. The CDR3 is 16 residues long. The CDR3 loop is CASSTQMGGPTDAQYF. For the CDR3, the DNA is TGTGCCAGCAGCACGCAAATGGGGGGCCCGACAGATGCGCAGTATTTT.

This clonotype has at least ten counts. The chain uses TRBV28 and TRBJ2-3; tentatively, D is TRBD2 (6 bases). V dropped 6 bases and J dropped 2 bases, with 21 bases sitting between them. Germline-derived CDR1 and CDR2 are MDHEN and SYDVKM. The length of the CDR3 is 17 residues. CDR3 loop: CASRPNLARWNTDTQYF. The CDR3 DNA sequence: TGTGCCAGCAGGCCCAATCTAGCGCGATGGAACACAGATACGCAGTATTTT.

Many counts were recorded for this clonotype. The chain employs TRBV2 and TRBJ1-4; 7 bases map to TRBD1. The germline CDR1 and CDR2 sequences are SNHLY and FYNNEI. V dropped 5 bases and J dropped 7; count of bases not matched to a gene: 1. This CDR3 has 12 residues. DNA for the CDR3: TGTGCCAGCAGTCAGGGGGGTGAAAAACTGTTTTTT. This translates into CASSQGGEKLFF.

This chain connects TRBV6-5 to TRBJ1-5; D is unresolved. From germline, CDR1 is MNHEY and CDR2 SVGAGI. This CDR3 is 15 amino acids long. Trimming took off 1 base at V and 3 bases at J, with 10 bases between the two ends. The CDR3 DNA reads TGTGCCAGCAGTTACTTTTCGGCAGACAATCAGCCCCAGCATTTT. It is translated as CASSYFSADNQPQHF.

The genes are TRBV7-2 and TRBJ1-1; D might be TRBD1 (5 bases). This CDR3 spans 15 amino acids. CDR1 is SGHTA, CDR2 FQGNSA, per germline. V dropped 3 bases and J dropped 4 bases, with 15 bases sitting between them. The CDR3 coding sequence is TGTGCCAGCAGCTTGGAAGGGACCGCTCCCACTGAAGCTTTCTTT. Protein: CASSLEGTAPTEAFF.

This clonotype was counted ten times or more. This sequence joins TRBV13 and TRBJ2-7; D might be TRBD1 (6 bases). V lost 2 bases and J lost 7, with 15 bases in between. CDR3 length: 14 amino acids. Germline CDR1 and CDR2: PRHDT and FYEKMQ (reference sequence). This chain's CDR3 is CASSLSGQAWEQYF. The CDR3 DNA reads TGTGCCAGCAGCTTATCGGGACAAGCCTGGGAGCAGTACTTC.

This clonotype was observed many times. The chain is built from TRBV5-1 and TRBJ2-3, with D possibly TRBD2 on 5 matching bases. Germline V lookup: CDR1 SGHRS, CDR2 YFSETQ. The CDR3 extends over 14 amino acids. The V and J ends lost 6 bases and 1 base respectively, with 12 bases between them. The CDR3 region is CASTDWRGTDTQYF. In DNA, the CDR3 is TGCGCCAGCACCGACTGGCGGGGCACAGATACGCAGTATTTT.

A note on this clonotype: The final CDR3 position lacks the conserved phenylalanine or tryptophan, pointing to a likely read error. The gene calls are TRBV18 and TRBJ2-7; 11 bases are a match to TRBD1. The J segment lost 4 bases and the V segment lost 3 bases, leaving 14 bases of the junction unmatched. The CDR3 length is 18 residues. Germline loops: CDR1 KGHSH, CDR2 LQKENI. CDR3 region: CASSPLATRTGGEYEQYL. Written as DNA, the CDR3 is TGTGCCAGCTCACCCCTCGCCACACGGACAGGGGGCGAGTACGAGCAGTACCTC.

The genes are TRBV24-1 and TRBJ1-2; D unclear. V was clipped by 3 bases and J by 7 bases, with 14 bases between them. The CDR3 totals 14 residues. Looked up from germline, CDR1 is KGHDR and CDR2 is SFDVKD. The CDR3 loop reads CATSDNMALSGYTF. In DNA form, the CDR3 reads TGTGCCACCAGTGATAACATGGCCCTATCTGGCTACACCTTC.

About this clonotype itself: A read error may explain this, as a much larger clone is one base away. This chain connects TRBV7-2 to TRBJ1-4; D unresolved. The V gene's germline CDR1 is SGHTA and CDR2 FQGNSA. The CDR3 has 16 residues. CDR3 nucleotide sequence: TGTGCCAGCAGCTTAAGCGGATGGCAGACACATGAAAGACTGTTTTTT. Residues: CASSLSGWQTHERLFF.

The CDR3 protein is CSVEDRASGRARNIQYF. Here the CDR3 DNA reads TGCAGCGTTGAAGATCGGGCTAGCGGGAGGGCTAGAAACATTCAGTACTTC. The gene calls are TRBV29-1 and TRBJ2-4, with TRBD2 matching 12 bases. V gave up 0 bases and J gave up 6 bases; unmatched junction bases: 9. The CDR3 has 17 amino acids. CDR1 SQVTM and CDR2 ANQGSEA come from the germline V gene.

The gene calls are TRBV5-1 and TRBJ2-3; D remains ambiguous. The length of the CDR3 is 15 residues. Germline assignment: CDR1 SGHRS and CDR2 YFSETQ. V was clipped by 0 bases and J by 2 bases, with 10 bases between them. The CDR3 protein is CASSLGVTYTDTQYF. In DNA form, the CDR3 reads TGCGCCAGCAGCTTGGGCGTTACCTACACAGATACGCAGTATTTT.

At least ten counts were recorded for this clonotype. The gene calls are TRBV28 and TRBJ1-5; 7 bases fit TRBD1. This CDR3 contains 16 residues. Unmatched junction bases numbered 12, after V lost 5 bases and J lost 5 bases. The germline gives CDR1 MDHEN, CDR2 SYDVKM. CDR3 DNA sequence: TGTGCCAGCAGTCTCCCCCAGGGGGAAAAATATCAGCCCCAGCATTTT. Translated: CASSLPQGEKYQPQHF. Full variable domain (missing parts from reference TRBV28 and TRBJ1-5): DVKVTQSSRYLVKRTGEKVFLECVQDMDHENMFWYRQDPGLGLRLIYFSYDVKMKEKGDIPEGYSVSREKKERFSLILESASTNQTSMYLCASSLPQGEKYQPQHFGDGTRLSIL.

This clonotype was seen once. The rearrangement links TRBV6-1 to TRBJ2-4, with a tentative D call TRBD1 (5 bases). Germline V gene lookup returns CDR1 MNHNS and CDR2 SASEGT. Trimming took 1 base from V and 2 from J, leaving 12 bases between them. The CDR3 is made up of 16 amino acids. The CDR3 bases are TGTGCCAGCAGTGAAGGGGCAGGGCAATCCAAAAACATTCAGTACTTC. It translates to CASSEGAGQSKNIQYF.

V gene TRBV6-1 combines with J gene TRBJ2-7; D is undetermined. V was cut by 8 bases and J by 0 bases, with 11 bases left in between. Germline values: CDR1 MNHNS, CDR2 SASEGT. CDR3 length equals 13 residues. Here the CDR3 DNA reads TGTGCCAGCGGTGGGGAACTCTCCTACGAGCAGTACTTC. This codes for CASGGELSYEQYF.

V is TRBV29-1 and J is TRBJ2-1, with D hard to call. Germline loops: CDR1 SQVTM, CDR2 ANQGSEA. The CDR3 runs to 14 residues. Trimming cost V 3 bases and J 0 bases, with 9 bases left between them. CDR3 amino acids: CSVDVRASYNEQFF. The CDR3, as DNA: TGCAGCGTTGATGTAAGAGCCTCCTACAATGAGCAGTTCTTC.

This clonotype was detected ten times or more. This sequence joins TRBV12-3 or TRBV12-4 and TRBJ1-2; D gene ambiguous. Trimming cost V 0 bases and J 2 bases, with 7 bases left between them. This CDR3 contains 14 residues. CDR3 in amino acids: CASSLAYGNYGYTF. The CDR3, as DNA: TGTGCCAGCAGTTTAGCGTATGGCAACTATGGCTACACCTTC.